These 9 T cell receptor beta chains share one sample of origin, sequenced in a study of T cells after yellow fever vaccination. One entry per CDR3 protein results from TCRdb running MiXCR on the 5' RACE reads. The sample holds 140,000 to 150,000 distinct CDR3 sequences; roughly 6.7% are singletons and the top ten take under 0.7%. The material was CD4+ T cells sorted from PBMCs, obtained 10 days after the yellow fever booster vaccination. The receptors were sampled from a man aged 25 to 40 who received the YFV17D yellow fever vaccine.

This clonotype was observed a handful of times. This chain uses TRBV11-2 with TRBJ2-6; 7 nucleotides match TRBD2. J lost 0 bases, V lost 5 bases, and 10 bases had no gene match. Per the germline V gene, CDR1 is SGHAT and CDR2 is FQNNGV. This CDR3 comprises 18 residues. CDR3 region: CASSRLEAGVSGANVLTF. CDR3 nucleotide sequence: TGTGCCAGCAGCCGTCTCGAGGCGGGAGTCTCTGGGGCCAACGTCCTGACTTTC.

This clonotype was observed at least ten times. The rearrangement links TRBV12-3 or TRBV12-4 to TRBJ2-2; 7 positions agree with TRBD2. This CDR3 comprises 14 residues. V was pared by 5 bases and J by 4 bases, with 4 bases of the junction left unmatched. This chain's CDR3 is CASSQTGGTGELFF. The CDR3, as DNA: TGTGCCAGCAGTCAAACGGGGGGCACCGGGGAGCTGTTTTTT.

This clonotype occurred a few times. The rearrangement links TRBV14 to TRBJ2-3, with 7 bases aligning to TRBD2. The CDR3 runs to 15 residues. Losses at the gene ends were 3 bases for V and 6 bases for J; bases not matched to a gene: 9. Germline loops: CDR1 SGHDN, CDR2 FVKESK. The CDR3, as DNA: TGTGCCAGCAGCCATCCCTCGGGAGGTGGTGATACGCAGTATTTT. Its translation: CASSHPSGGGDTQYF.

The CDR3 coding sequence is TGCGCCAGCGGGAGGGGACAGTCAGATACGCAGTATTTT. Protein sequence: CASGRGQSDTQYF. The V call is TRBV5-1, the J call TRBJ2-3, with D tentatively TRBD1 or TRBD2 (7 bases each). In germline, CDR1 is SGHRS, CDR2 YFSETQ. The CDR3 is 13 residues long. V was pared by 7 bases and J by 4 bases, with 13 bases between.

This clonotype was seen more than once but under ten times. The rearrangement joins TRBV5-6 to TRBJ2-7, with D perhaps given as TRBD1 or TRBD2 (5 bases each). V was shortened by 4 bases and J by 0 bases, with 11 bases between the two germline ends. Per the germline V gene, CDR1 is SGHDT and CDR2 is YYEEEE. The CDR3 spans 14 residues. In DNA, the CDR3 is TGTGCCAGCAGCCCGGGACGCCCCTCCTACGAGCAGTACTTC. Translated, it gives CASSPGRPSYEQYF.

The sample holds many counts of this clonotype. The chain is built from TRBV9 and TRBJ2-7; D may be TRBD2 (5 bases). Germline CDR1 is SGDLS and CDR2 is YYNGEE. With 7 bases removed from V and 3 bases from J, the gap between germline ends came to 26 bases. This CDR3 is 17 amino acids long. CDR3 sequence: CASPGSEKERRDYEQYF. Written as DNA, the CDR3 is TGTGCCAGCCCGGGTAGCGAAAAGGAGAGACGAGACTACGAGCAGTACTTC.

The table lists this clonotype with many counts. The rearrangement uses TRBV12-3 or TRBV12-4 and TRBJ2-3; 8 bases fit TRBD2. The V segment lost 6 bases and the J segment 5 bases; nucleotides outside the gene matches: 7. This CDR3 spans 14 amino acids. The CDR3 loop reads CASRSAGVIDTQYF. The DNA for the CDR3 is TGTGCCAGCAGATCAGCGGGAGTGATAGATACGCAGTATTTT.

This clonotype was recorded many times. V and J are TRBV18 and TRBJ1-1; D call uncertain. V was pared by 2 bases and J by 4 bases, with 14 bases between. In germline, CDR1 is KGHSH, CDR2 LQKENI. This CDR3 is 15 amino acids long. As DNA, the CDR3 is TGTGCCAGCTCACCAGTTACGGCGGAAAGCACTGAAGCTTTCTTT. This translates into CASSPVTAESTEAFF.

This clonotype was detected only once. This could be a read error, since a much larger clone is one nucleotide away. This chain uses TRBV28 with TRBJ2-1; TRBD1 might be the D (6 bases). CDR3 length: 16 residues. Germline CDR1 reads MDHEN; CDR2 reads SYDVKM. The CDR3 region has the DNA TGTGTCAGCAGTCTCAGGGGCAGGGGTGGTGGCAATGAGCAGTTCTTC. Translation gives CVSSLRGRGGGNEQFF.